Following are 14 T cell receptor beta chains from one sample sequenced in a study of T cell responses to AZD1222 COVID-19 vaccine. The repertoire was sequenced with immunoSEQ multiplex PCR; TCRdb's copy has only in-frame clones and lacks some. The sample holds around 140,000 clones, 80% to 95% seen once. The source was peripheral blood, collected on day 0 of AZD1222 vaccination. The receptors shown here come from an adult in good health.

V and J are TRBV13 and TRBJ2-1, with D possibly TRBD2 on 6 matching bases. Germline CDR1 reads PRHDT; CDR2 reads FYEKMQ (reference sequence). The CDR3 is made up of 16 amino acids. The V gene lost 6 bases and the J gene lost 1 base, with 16 bases spanning the gap. CDR3 bases: TGTGCCAGCAGTTCGAGTAGCGGAAGTTCCTACAATGAGCAGTTCTTC. Translating it yields CASSSSSGSSYNEQFF.

This sequence joins TRBV28 and TRBJ2-1, with D possibly being TRBD2 (5 bases). The CDR3 spans 14 residues. V gave up 1 base and J gave up 3 bases, with 7 bases separating them. The germline gives CDR1 MDHEN, CDR2 SYDVKM. This CDR3 is CASSLYGNYNEQFF. CDR3 DNA sequence: TGTGCCAGCAGTTTATACGGGAACTACAATGAGCAGTTCTTC. The variable domain in full, completed from reference TRBV28 and TRBJ2-1, reads DVKVTQSSRYLVKRTGEKVFLECVQDMDHENMFWYRQDPGLGLRLIYFSYDVKMKEKGDIPEGYSVSREKKERFSLILESASTNQTSMYLCASSLYGNYNEQFFGPGTRLTVL.

There are a few counts of this clone. J is TRBJ1-3 and V is TRBV4-1; perhaps TRBD1 as D (6 bases). The V and J ends lost 1 base and 0 bases respectively, with 19 bases between them. There are 19 residues in the CDR3. Germline assignment: CDR1 MGHRA and CDR2 YSYEKL. Here the CDR3 reads CASSQVGYLRQDSGNTIYF. The CDR3 DNA follows: TGCGCCAGCAGCCAAGTTGGCTATCTAAGACAGGACTCTGGAAACACCATATATTTT.

CDR3 sequence: CASSSASGSPDTQYF. The CDR3 DNA sequence: TGTGCCAGCAGCTCGGCTAGCGGGAGCCCAGATACGCAGTATTTT. The chain carries TRBV13 and TRBJ2-3; 10 bases line up with TRBD2. The CDR3 is made up of 15 amino acids. Germline CDR1 is PRHDT and CDR2 is FYEKMQ (reference sequence). V was clipped by 4 bases and J by 4 bases; unmatched bases: 5.

V is TRBV6-6 and J is TRBJ2-1; 10 bases agree with TRBD2. From germline, CDR1 is MNHNY and CDR2 SVGAGI (reference sequence). The CDR3 length is 13 residues. J was trimmed by 10 bases and V by 7 bases; bases with no gene match: 7. CDR3: CASKSGGAREQFF. DNA for the CDR3: TGTGCCAGCAAAAGCGGGGGGGCTAGAGAGCAGTTCTTC.

This clone appeared once. This sequence joins TRBV24-1 and TRBJ1-2, with unresolved D. Trimming cost V 2 bases and J 4 bases, with 16 bases left between them. Germline V gene lookup returns CDR1 KGHDR and CDR2 SFDVKD. The CDR3 is 16 amino acids. The CDR3 reads CATSDWGSGSGYGYTF. Written as DNA, the CDR3 is TGTGCCACCAGTGATTGGGGATCGGGATCGGGCTATGGCTACACCTTC.

This chain connects TRBV18 to TRBJ2-7; 8 bases map to TRBD2. The CDR3 consists of 15 residues. V lost 6 bases to trimming and J lost 0 bases; unmatched junction nucleotides: 7. Looked up from germline, CDR1 is KGHSH and CDR2 is LQKENI. The CDR3 protein is CASSPSGSSSYEQYF. The DNA for the CDR3 is TGTGCCAGCTCCCCTAGCGGGTCAAGCTCCTACGAGCAGTACTTC.

This clone is medium-sized within its sample. V gene TRBV23-1 combines with J gene TRBJ2-7, with 8 bases identical to TRBD1. TRBV23-1 is labeled an ORF, and its function is uncertain. The CDR3 sequence is 15 residues long. V lost 7 bases to trimming and J lost 4 bases; unmatched junction nucleotides: 12. As DNA, the CDR3 is TGCGCCAGCATCCCTCAGGGACAGGATTTGTACGAGCAGTACTTC. It yields the protein CASIPQGQDLYEQYF.

This clone was recorded only once. The chain has TRBV28 and TRBJ2-3; 11 bases agree with TRBD2. The V gene end was trimmed by 5 bases and the J gene end by 4 bases; junction bases not matched to a gene: 11. The germline V gene encodes CDR1 MDHEN and CDR2 SYDVKM. CDR3 length: 17 residues. The CDR3: CASSLTQTSGIADTQYF. The CDR3 nucleotides read TGTGCCAGCAGTCTCACTCAGACTAGCGGGATCGCAGATACGCAGTATTTT.

V gene TRBV6-6 combines with J gene TRBJ1-1; D remains ambiguous. Germline CDR1 is MNHNY and CDR2 is SVGAGI (reference sequence). Between the trimmed V and J ends, which lost 0 bases and 1 base, there was a span of 6 bases. The CDR3 runs 14 residues. The DNA for the CDR3 is TGTGCCAGCAGTTACTCCGCCCCGAACACTGAAGCTTTCTTT. Protein sequence: CASSYSAPNTEAFF.

The J gene is TRBJ1-4, the V gene TRBV6-5; D gene unclear. This CDR3 spans 14 amino acids. The V gene lost 5 bases and the J gene lost 5 bases, with 12 bases spanning the gap. Germline CDR1 and CDR2: MNHEY and SVGAGI. CDR3 sequence reads: CASSKTRTNEKLFF. Written as DNA, the CDR3 is TGTGCCAGCAGTAAGACGCGGACGAATGAAAAACTGTTTTTT.

This rearrangement joins TRBV2 to TRBJ2-2; 8 bases align to TRBD2. Trimming at V came to 4 bases and at J to 7 bases, leaving 11 bases not matched to a gene. Germline-derived CDR1 and CDR2 are SNHLY and FYNNEI. CDR3 size: 16 residues. CDR3 loop: CASSGLDGRAGGELFF. Here the CDR3 DNA reads TGTGCCAGCAGTGGCCTCGACGGGAGGGCTGGCGGGGAGCTGTTTTTT.

This clone has a single count. The rearrangement joins TRBV7-2 to TRBJ1-3, with TRBD1 matching 7 bases. Trimming removed 5 bases from V and 0 bases from J; junction bases left unmatched: 7. Germline values: CDR1 SGHTA, CDR2 FQGNSA. This CDR3 region has 16 residues. CDR3 bases: TGTGCCAGCAGCCTAGAGACAGGGCACTCTGGAAACACCATATATTTT. This encodes CASSLETGHSGNTIYF.

The rearrangement links TRBV6-1 to TRBJ2-2; 8 bases map to TRBD2. CDR3 length equals 16 residues. Germline CDR1 MNHNS, CDR2 SASEGT. After removal of 4 bases from V and 6 bases from J, the junction contained 10 bases not matched to a gene. The CDR3 DNA is TGTGCCAGCAGTGCAACTAGCGGATACCCCCCCGGGGAGCTGTTTTTT. Encoded protein: CASSATSGYPPGELFF.